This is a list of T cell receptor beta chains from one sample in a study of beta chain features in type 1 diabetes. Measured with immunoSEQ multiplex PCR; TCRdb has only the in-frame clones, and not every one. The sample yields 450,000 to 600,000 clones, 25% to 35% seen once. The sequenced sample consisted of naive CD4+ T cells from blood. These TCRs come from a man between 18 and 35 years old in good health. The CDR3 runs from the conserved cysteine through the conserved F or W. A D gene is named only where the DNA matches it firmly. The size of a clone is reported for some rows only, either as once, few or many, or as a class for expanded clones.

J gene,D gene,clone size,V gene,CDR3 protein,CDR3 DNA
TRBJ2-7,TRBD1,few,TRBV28,CASSSPGTATYEQYF,TGTGCCAGCAGTTCTCCCGGGACAGCTACCTACGAGCAGTACTTC
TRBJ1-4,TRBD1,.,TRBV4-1,CASSQAPDRGYGEKLFF,TGCGCCAGCAGCCAAGCTCCGGACAGGGGTTACGGTGAAAAACTGTTTTTT
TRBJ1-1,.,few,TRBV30,CAWSPPSRENTEAFF,TGTGCCTGGAGCCCCCCCAGCAGAGAGAACACTGAAGCTTTCTTT
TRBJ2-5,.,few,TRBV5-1,CASSLGSGGVQETQYF,TGCGCCAGCAGCTTGGGTTCAGGAGGGGTTCAAGAGACCCAGTACTTC
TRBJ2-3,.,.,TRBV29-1,CSVEGTPDTDTQYF,TGCAGCGTTGAAGGGACACCCGACACAGATACGCAGTATTTT
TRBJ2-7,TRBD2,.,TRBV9,CASSVSSGLLYEQYF,TGTGCCAGCAGCGTATCTAGCGGGCTCCTCTACGAGCAGTACTTC
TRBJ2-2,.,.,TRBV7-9,CASSTSGLNTGELFF,TGTGCCAGCAGCACCTCCGGACTGAACACCGGGGAGCTGTTTTTT
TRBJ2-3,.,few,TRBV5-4,CASSLDTLPGDTQYF,TGTGCCAGCAGCTTGGATACGTTGCCTGGAGATACGCAGTATTTT
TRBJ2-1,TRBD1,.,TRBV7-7,CASSVDRDVEQFF,TGTGCCAGCAGCGTCGACAGGGACGTTGAGCAGTTCTTC
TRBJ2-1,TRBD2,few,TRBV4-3,CASSQEPGLVPNEQFF,TGCGCCAGCAGCCAAGAGCCGGGACTAGTCCCCAATGAGCAGTTCTTC
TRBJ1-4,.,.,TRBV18,CASSPRGSEEKLFF,TGTGCCAGCTCACCAAGGGGGTCCGAGGAAAAACTGTTTTTT
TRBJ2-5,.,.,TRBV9,CASSPTPGQPGTQYF,TGTGCCAGCAGCCCCACCCCGGGGCAACCAGGGACCCAGTACTTC
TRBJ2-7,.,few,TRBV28,CASSLVGSYEQYF,TGTGCCAGCAGTTTGGTCGGGAGCTACGAGCAGTACTTC
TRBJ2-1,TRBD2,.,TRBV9,CASSAGGLAVYNEQFF,TGTGCCAGCAGCGCGGGAGGACTAGCCGTCTACAATGAGCAGTTCTTC
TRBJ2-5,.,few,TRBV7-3,CASSQTSASEETQYF,TGTGCCAGCAGCCAAACAAGCGCCTCGGAAGAGACCCAGTACTTC
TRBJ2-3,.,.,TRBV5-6,CASSLVGTRSTDTQYF,TGTGCCAGCAGCTTGGTTGGGACTCGGAGCACAGATACGCAGTATTTT
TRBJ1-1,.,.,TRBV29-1,CSVPEQQTEAFF,TGCAGCGTACCGGAACAGCAGACTGAAGCTTTCTTT
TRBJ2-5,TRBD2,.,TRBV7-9,CASSRYLAGYQETQYF,TGTGCCAGCAGCCGATACCTAGCGGGATACCAAGAGACCCAGTACTTC
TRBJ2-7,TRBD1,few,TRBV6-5,CASRAGGEQYF,TGTGCCAGCAGAGCAGGGGGCGAGCAGTACTTC
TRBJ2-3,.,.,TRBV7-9,CASSLLSVDTQYF,TGTGCCAGCAGCTTACTTAGCGTGGATACGCAGTATTTT
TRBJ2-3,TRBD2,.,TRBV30,CAWSELAGTDTQYF,TGTGCCTGGAGTGAACTAGCGGGCACAGATACGCAGTATTTT
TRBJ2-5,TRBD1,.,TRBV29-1,CSAGDRAMETQYF,TGCAGCGCTGGGGACAGGGCCATGGAGACCCAGTACTTC
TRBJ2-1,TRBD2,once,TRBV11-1,CASGLLAGRRKYNEQFF,TGTGCCAGCGGGTTACTAGCGGGAAGGCGAAAATACAATGAGCAGTTCTTC
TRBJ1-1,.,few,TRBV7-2,CASSLNTEAFF,TGTGCCAGCAGCTTGAACACTGAAGCTTTCTTT
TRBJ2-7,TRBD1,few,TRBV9,CASSGTAIHEQYF,TGTGCCAGCAGTGGGACAGCCATCCACGAGCAGTACTTC
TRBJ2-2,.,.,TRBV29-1,CSVALISNTGELFF,TGCAGCGTTGCACTCATTTCGAACACCGGGGAGCTGTTTTTT
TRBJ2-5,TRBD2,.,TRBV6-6,CASRKSASGIQETQYF,TGTGCCAGCAGAAAATCGGCTAGCGGGATTCAAGAGACCCAGTACTTC
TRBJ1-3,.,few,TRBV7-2,CASSLRLLNTIYF,TGTGCCAGCAGCTTAAGACTCTTGAACACCATATATTTT
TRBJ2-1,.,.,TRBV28,CASSSWQDEQFF,TGTGCCAGCAGTTCCTGGCAGGATGAGCAGTTCTTC
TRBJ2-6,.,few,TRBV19,CAASISGANVLTF,TGTGCAGCGTCGATCTCTGGGGCCAACGTCCTGACTTTC
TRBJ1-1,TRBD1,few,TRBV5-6,CASSLDPRGRGTEAFF,TGTGCCAGCAGCTTGGACCCCAGGGGGCGAGGGACTGAAGCTTTCTTT
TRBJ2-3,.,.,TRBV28,CASKTSTDTQYF,TGTGCCAGCAAGACTAGTACAGATACGCAGTATTTT
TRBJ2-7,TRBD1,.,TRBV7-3,CASSSGTGYEQYF,TGTGCCAGCAGCTCGGGGACAGGTTACGAGCAGTACTTC
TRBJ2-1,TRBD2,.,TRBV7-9,CASSRLAGGYNEQFF,TGTGCCAGCAGCAGACTAGCGGGAGGCTACAATGAGCAGTTCTTC
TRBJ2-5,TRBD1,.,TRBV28,CASRGTGGSQETQYF,TGTGCCAGCAGGGGGACAGGGGGTTCCCAAGAGACCCAGTACTTC
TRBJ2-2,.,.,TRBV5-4,CASSLAPPGELFF,TGTGCCAGCAGCTTGGCCCCACCCGGGGAGCTGTTTTTT
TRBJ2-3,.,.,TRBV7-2,CASSLGGAGTDTQYF,TGTGCCAGCAGCTTAGGCGGGGCGGGCACAGATACGCAGTATTTT
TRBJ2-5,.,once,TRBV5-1,CASSLGAQETQYF,TGCGCCAGCAGCTTAGGCGCCCAAGAGACCCAGTACTTC
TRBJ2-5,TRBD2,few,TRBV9,CASSEPGLAGVETQYF,TGTGCCAGCAGCGAGCCGGGACTAGCGGGAGTAGAGACCCAGTACTTC
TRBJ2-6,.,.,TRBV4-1,CASSQAKSAGANVLTF,TGCGCCAGCAGCCAAGCGAAAAGTGCTGGGGCCAACGTCCTGACTTTC
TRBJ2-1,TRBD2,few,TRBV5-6,CASSFPREGYNEQFF,TGTGCCAGCAGCTTTCCACGGGAGGGGTACAATGAGCAGTTCTTC
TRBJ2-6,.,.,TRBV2,CASSPQGAGANVLTF,TGTGCCAGCAGTCCACAGGGAGCTGGGGCCAACGTCCTGACTTTC
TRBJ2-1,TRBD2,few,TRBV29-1,CSAHAGGGEQFF,TGCAGCGCCCACGCGGGGGGCGGTGAGCAGTTCTTC
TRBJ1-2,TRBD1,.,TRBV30,CAWSVRLDRVGYTF,TGTGCCTGGAGTGTACGTCTGGACAGGGTCGGCTACACCTTC
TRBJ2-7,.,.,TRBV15,CATSTGRDSYEQYF,TGTGCCACCAGCACCGGACGGGACTCCTACGAGCAGTACTTC
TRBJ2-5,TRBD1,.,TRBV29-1,CSGRDSNQETQYF,TGCAGCGGCCGGGACAGTAACCAAGAGACCCAGTACTTC
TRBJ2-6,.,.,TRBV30,CAWSDEGASGANVLTF,TGTGCCTGGAGTGACGAAGGGGCGTCTGGGGCCAACGTCCTGACTTTC
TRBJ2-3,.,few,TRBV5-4,CASSQGIRGSTDTQYF,TGTGCCAGCAGCCAGGGTATCCGCGGGAGCACAGATACGCAGTATTTT